What follows is one T cell receptor (beta chain) and its context. Its antigen is not identified. With no exception, relapse followed autologous stem cell transplantation in all patients, and brentuximab vedotin exposure varied. The sample originates from a study of PD-1 blockade in classical Hodgkin lymphoma. General study findings and limits: Any patient who commenced nivolumab under 1 year after ASCT was excluded.

Produced via immunoSEQ multiplex PCR; TCRdb's table is partial and in-frame only. The sample shows 60,000 to 75,000 clones, about 92% of them seen only once. The CDR3 has 20 residues. V lost 1 base to trimming and J lost 0 bases; unmatched junction nucleotides: 15. Per the germline V gene, CDR1 is LNHDA and CDR2 is SQIVND (reference sequence). The receptor's source is a human donor with classical Hodgkin lymphoma. Here the sequenced sample was peripheral blood mononuclear cells (PBMCs), taken at baseline. This sequence joins TRBV19 and TRBJ2-1, with 7 bases lining up with TRBD2. In DNA form, the CDR3 reads TGTGCCAGTAGTATAGGTCTAGTGGGAGGGCCCCAACGCTCCTACAATGAGCAGTTCTTC. It is translated as CASSIGLVGGPQRSYNEQFF.